A selection of T cell receptor beta chains follows, all from one sample in a study of cytomegalovirus exposure and HLA in healthy donors. Sequenced by immunoSEQ multiplex PCR; TCRdb stores in-frame clones only, minus some. The sample yields 120,000 to 150,000 clones, roughly three quarters seen once. The sample comprised PBMCs. The receptors stem from a man aged 18 to 29 in good health and CMV-seronegative. Each CDR3 is given with its conserved first and last residue. Each record gives: CDR3 length, V gene, clone size, CDR3 protein. Rows may omit the clone size; those that give it use once, few, many or a size class.

16 | TRBV5-4 | - | CASSRGAALSTDTQYF
15 | TRBV9 | - | CASTSSGQAPFLYTF
15 | TRBV28 | - | CASSRATGSLQPQHF
16 | TRBV9 | - | CASSVETTGYNSPLHF
12 | TRBV9 | - | CASSGGDTEAFF
15 | TRBV5-7 | once | CASRYPMLIIYEQFF
15 | TRBV27 | - | CASSFRRGRTDTQYF
14 | TRBV28 | - | CASSLPRVPYEQYF
14 | TRBV6-1 | once | CASSESSGGDTQYF
13 | TRBV7-8 | - | CASSRDRQETQYF
14 | TRBV29-1 | few | CSVGFRGRGNEQFF
16 | TRBV30 | - | CAWSVGTSGAKNIQYF
15 | TRBV7-7 | - | CASSSGTGTQETQYF
13 | TRBV27 | - | CASSFGSPDTQYF
12 | TRBV19 | - | CATSGQNYEQYF
14 | TRBV7-2 | - | CASLYTGGNQPQHF
17 | TRBV4-2 | - | CASSSSARTGAREPQHF
16 | TRBV18 | once | CASSPPGGGLSSGYTF
15 | TRBV5-4 | few | CASSSDLEGDNEQFF
14 | TRBV14 | - | CASELAPLTNEQFF
16 | TRBV14 | - | CASSQTGVIDNSPLHF
16 | TRBV30 | - | CAWSVEGSLGRDGYTF
15 | TRBV9 | once | CASSLGREGNNEQFF
12 | TRBV15 | - | CATSRPMAGYTF
14 | TRBV11-2 | - | CASSPQGSLYGYTF
14 | TRBV27 | - | CASSLGRQSYEQYF
14 | TRBV10-1 | - | CASSVTGKGVPQYF
15 | TRBV12-5 | - | CASGPGDGLYNEQFF
13 | TRBV11-2 | - | CASSSTTGNGYTF
18 | TRBV7-3 | - | CASSLTSLGRGAYNEQFF
16 | TRBV5-1 | once | CASSLSPGTGDETQYF
16 | TRBV2 | once | CASSEAPGTGNTEAFF
13 | TRBV19 | - | CASSMSTRDEQYF
13 | TRBV29-1 | - | CSGGGATNTEAFF
12 | TRBV10-3 | - | CAISGWGDEQFF
14 | TRBV7-9 | - | CASSPRQINYGYTF
17 | TRBV28 | - | CASSLLGQPSPYNEQFF
13 | TRBV5-6 | - | CASSSTSWNEQYF
11 | TRBV29-1 | - | CSVGTAYEQYF
13 | TRBV29-1 | - | CSVRRTGNTEAFF
14 | TRBV7-2 | few | CASSSGSGANVLTF
17 | TRBV5-1 | few | CASSPDKANSNTGELFF
17 | TRBV5-6 | - | CASSDRGFSSYNSPLHF
17 | TRBV19 | - | CASSPRGGQGSTDTQYF
15 | TRBV6-1 | - | CASSKDGTGGREQYF
15 | TRBV6-1 | - | CASRRTGTGLAEAFF
15 | TRBV15 | - | CATSSALGGSYEQYF
15 | TRBV5-1 | once | CASSLIGGLGDTQYF
13 | TRBV5-4 | - | CASSLGQGDEQYF
15 | TRBV29-1 | - | CSVVDSVIGKEKLFF
14 | TRBV10-3 | once | CAISAEGRNYGYTF
16 | TRBV4-1 | - | CASSPGDRGYNSPLHF
15 | TRBV30 | - | CAWSFTSGSTYEQYF
14 | TRBV15 | - | CATSRDSGGTEAFF
14 | TRBV5-4 | - | CASSLGDRVDGYTF
13 | TRBV19 | - | CASRKTVRYGYTF
15 | TRBV25-1 | - | CASTPKEKPQETQYF
19 | TRBV4-1 | - | CASSQARGRASYSYNEQFF
13 | TRBV6-5 | few | CASRQAGVREQFF
16 | TRBV11-2 | - | CASSFLNSGSYNEQFF